The 21 T cell receptor beta chains presented below share a single source sample, sequenced in a study of blood T cell repertoires in COVID-19. The repertoire was sequenced with immunoSEQ multiplex PCR; TCRdb's copy has only in-frame clones and lacks some. Of about 400,000 clones in the sample, around 84% are singletons; the top ten hold less than 3.5%. Sequences were obtained from peripheral blood. All receptors derive from a human donor in a cohort sampled during active COVID-19.

This chain connects TRBV5-6 to TRBJ1-3, with D possibly matching TRBD1 (6 bases). Germline V CDR1 and CDR2: SGHDT, YYEEEE. This CDR3 region has 15 residues. V was pared by 0 bases and J by 0 bases, with 7 bases between. For the CDR3, the DNA is TGTGCCAGCAGCTTGGCGGACAGCTCTGGAAACACCATATATTTT. Translation: CASSLADSSGNTIYF.

The rearrangement joins TRBV7-3 to TRBJ2-3; D might be TRBD1 (6 bases). The germline CDR1 and CDR2 sequences are SGHTA and FQGTGA. The CDR3 loop spans 14 amino acids. V was trimmed by 5 bases and J by 3 bases, leaving 12 bases between them. CDR3 sequence: CASSPTGQTDTQYF. In DNA, the CDR3 is TGTGCCAGCAGCCCGACTGGACAGACAGATACGCAGTATTTT.

The V call is TRBV28, the J call TRBJ1-1; D gene ambiguous. CDR3 length: 13 residues. Looked up from germline, CDR1 is MDHEN and CDR2 is SYDVKM. The CDR3 loop reads CASSGERFPEAFF. In nucleotides, the CDR3 is TGTGCGAGTAGTGGGGAGAGGTTCCCTGAAGCTTTCTTT.

The rearrangement links TRBV27 to TRBJ1-2; D is perhaps TRBD1 (6 bases). This CDR3 spans 13 amino acids. Germline assignment: CDR1 MNHEY and CDR2 SMNVEV (reference sequence). The V gene lost 0 bases and the J gene lost 8 bases, with 10 bases spanning the gap. The CDR3 protein is CASSLSLGGGYTF. CDR3 nucleotide sequence: TGTGCCAGCAGTTTATCTTTAGGGGGAGGCTACACCTTC.

The genes are TRBV5-1 and TRBJ1-6; no clear D gene. CDR1 is SGHRS, CDR2 YFSETQ, per germline. There are 14 residues in the CDR3. V was cut by 0 bases and J by 8 bases, with 9 bases left in between. CDR3 nucleotide sequence: TGCGCCAGCAGCTTGGCCACATACGATTCACCCCTCCACTTT. Its translation is CASSLATYDSPLHF.

The chain is built from TRBV10-3 and TRBJ2-3; TRBD2 matches 7 bases. Germline values: CDR1 ENHRY, CDR2 SYGVKD. J lost 6 bases, V lost 0 bases, and 3 bases had no gene match. The CDR3 consists of 14 residues. The CDR3, as DNA: TGTGCCATCAGTGAGTCGCGGGGAGGGGATACGCAGTATTTT. This translates into CAISESRGGDTQYF.

The chain employs TRBV25-1 and TRBJ2-5; TRBD2 is a possible D gene (6 bases). Germline V gene sequence: CDR1 MGHDK, CDR2 SYGVNS. The CDR3 loop spans 16 amino acids. V was shortened by 2 bases and J by 2 bases, with 15 bases between the two germline ends. The CDR3 is CASSEARRGEQETQYF. CDR3 coding DNA: TGTGCCAGCAGTGAAGCCAGGAGGGGCGAACAAGAGACCCAGTACTTC.

With regard to this clone: The sample holds other DNA sequences that translate to the same CDR3. The V call is TRBV6-1, the J call TRBJ2-7, with D possibly being TRBD2 (7 bases). V was clipped by 2 bases and J by 6 bases, with 11 bases between them. This CDR3 comprises 13 residues. CDR1 MNHNS and CDR2 SASEGT come from the germline V gene. CDR3 sequence: CASSEQGGGEQYF. Here the CDR3 DNA reads TGTGCCAGCAGTGAACAGGGAGGGGGCGAGCAGTACTTC.

The table lists this clone with a count of one. V and J are TRBV7-2 and TRBJ2-1, with TRBD2 matching 10 bases. V was clipped by 5 bases and J by 8 bases; unmatched bases: 15. The CDR3 loop spans 17 amino acids. Germline V lookup: CDR1 SGHTA, CDR2 FQGNSA. The CDR3 DNA reads TGTGCCAGCAGCCCCCAGGTTCGAGCGGGGGGGCCGTATGAGCAGTTCTTC. The encoded protein is CASSPQVRAGGPYEQFF.

The rearrangement links TRBV6-6 to TRBJ1-5; the D gene is possibly TRBD1 (6 bases). Trimming removed 6 bases from V and 6 bases from J, with 12 bases in between. This CDR3 has 13 residues. Germline V gene sequence: CDR1 MNHNY, CDR2 SVGAGI (reference sequence). CDR3 sequence: CASRGQWGQPQHF. CDR3 bases: TGTGCCAGCAGAGGACAGTGGGGTCAGCCCCAGCATTTT.

V is TRBV19 and J is TRBJ1-6; TRBD1 matches 7 bases. The CDR3 consists of 18 residues. Germline V CDR1 and CDR2: LNHDA, SQIVND (reference sequence). V lost 6 bases, J lost 4 bases, and 15 bases stayed unmatched. Here the CDR3 reads CASSRDSGSVTYNSPLHF. CDR3 DNA: TGTGCCAGTAGCAGGGACAGCGGCTCTGTAACGTATAATTCACCCCTCCACTTT.

The J gene is TRBJ2-2, the V gene TRBV5-5; D is perhaps TRBD1 (5 bases). The germline gives CDR1 SGHKS, CDR2 YYEKEE (reference sequence). With 1 base removed from V and 2 bases from J, the gap between germline ends came to 12 bases. CDR3 length equals 16 residues. The CDR3 loop reads CASSLSAGINTGELFF. The DNA of the CDR3 is TGTGCCAGCAGCTTGTCGGCAGGGATTAACACCGGGGAGCTGTTTTTT.

This clone was seen a handful of times. CDR3 region: CASRKRGGRTNEKLFF. In DNA form, the CDR3 reads TGCGCCAGCAGGAAGCGGGGGGGTAGAACTAATGAAAAACTGTTTTTT. J is TRBJ1-4 and V is TRBV4-1; D perhaps matches TRBD1 (5 bases). The germline V and J ends were trimmed by 6 bases and 1 base, with 15 bases remaining between them. CDR1 is MGHRA and CDR2 is YSYEKL in the germline V gene. The CDR3 contains 16 residues.

This rearrangement joins TRBV7-2 to TRBJ2-1; no reliable D call. V lost 4 bases and J lost 8, with 24 bases in between. The CDR3 loop spans 17 amino acids. From germline, CDR1 is SGHTA and CDR2 FQGNSA. Here the CDR3 DNA reads TGTGCCAGCAGCTCAGGTAGGATGGGCGCTCCACTTGATGAGCAGTTCTTC. Amino acid sequence: CASSSGRMGAPLDEQFF.

The chain uses TRBV25-1 and TRBJ1-6; D not resolved. Trimming took 3 bases from V and 4 from J, leaving 10 bases between them. The CDR3 consists of 15 residues. Germline values: CDR1 MGHDK, CDR2 SYGVNS. CDR3 protein: CASSDLRDYNSPLHF. The CDR3 DNA follows: TGTGCCAGCAGTGATCTCCGGGATTATAATTCACCCCTCCACTTT.

The gene calls are TRBV7-8 and TRBJ2-7; 7 bases align to TRBD2. J lost 3 bases, V lost 5 bases, and 10 bases had no gene match. The germline CDR1 and CDR2 sequences are SGHVS and FQNEAQ. The CDR3 totals 15 residues. The CDR3 reads CASSLSQGGYYEQYF. The CDR3 DNA follows: TGTGCCAGCAGCCTCAGTCAGGGAGGGTACTACGAGCAGTACTTC.

This chain connects TRBV12-3 or TRBV12-4 to TRBJ2-5, with 10 bases lining up with TRBD2. CDR3 length: 13 residues. After removal of 3 bases from V and 9 bases from J, the junction contained 4 bases not matched to a gene. CDR3 nucleotides: TGTGCCAGCAGTTTCACAGCGGGGGGGTCCCAGTACTTC. It translates to CASSFTAGGSQYF.

Concerning this clone: Other DNA sequences within the sample encode an identical CDR3. V gene TRBV5-1 combines with J gene TRBJ2-7; tentatively, D is TRBD2 (5 bases). The V and J ends lost 4 bases and 3 bases respectively, with 11 bases between them. The germline CDR1 and CDR2 sequences are SGHRS and YFSETQ. The CDR3 extends over 13 amino acids. This CDR3 reads CASSLGVSYEQYF. For the CDR3, the DNA is TGCGCCAGCAGCCTGGGAGTGAGCTACGAGCAGTACTTC.

V and J are TRBV4-1 and TRBJ2-5; 8 bases agree with TRBD2. Looked up from germline, CDR1 is MGHRA and CDR2 is YSYEKL. With V trimmed by 4 bases and J by 2 bases, 6 bases remained unmatched. The CDR3 runs to 15 residues. CDR3 DNA sequence: TGCGCCAGCAGCCCTCGAGCGGGGGTACAAGAGACCCAGTACTTC. Translation gives CASSPRAGVQETQYF.

The chain has TRBV11-2 and TRBJ2-7; 8 positions match TRBD2. Germline V gene data show CDR1 as SGHAT and CDR2 as FQNNGV. The V gene end was trimmed by 2 bases and the J gene end by 6 bases; junction bases not matched to a gene: 15. The CDR3 contains 17 residues. CDR3 nucleotide sequence: TGTGCCAGCAGCTTATCGACTGGCGGGAGGTCCGTGGGCGAGCAGTACTTC. Protein sequence: CASSLSTGGRSVGEQYF.

The J gene is TRBJ2-7, the V gene TRBV5-8, with no clear D. Germline CDR1 reads SGHTS; CDR2 reads YDEGEE. With 2 bases removed from V and 7 bases from J, the gap between germline ends came to 19 bases. The CDR3 extends over 15 amino acids. The CDR3 sequence is CASSLSRRRPVEQYF. The CDR3 DNA is TGTGCCAGCAGCTTATCGCGGCGGAGACCCGTGGAGCAGTACTTC.